This T cell receptor beta chain emerged from a study of T-cell memory formation after mild COVID-19. Study-level information: Largely donor-specific TCR clusters were found.

From germline, CDR1 is SGHRS and CDR2 YFSETQ. Trimming shortened V by 0 bases and J by 0 bases, and 10 bases separated the two germline ends. The CDR3 contains 15 residues. 5'RACE primed from the constant segment yielded TCR alpha and TCR beta cDNA libraries bearing sample barcodes and UMIs. Each CDR3 protein gets one entry after TCRdb re-called the 5' RACE reads with MiXCR. The top ten clones hold over 25% of a sample with tens of thousands of distinct CDR3 sequences, roughly an eighth of them seen once. The rearrangement uses TRBV5-1 and TRBJ2-7; D is unclear. Material: PBMCs or a T cell subset sorted from them (not recorded which). This clonotype was obtained from an adult woman who had mild COVID-19 (a few samples of this study predate the infection). Cell type and time point are not known. DNA for the CDR3: TGCGCCAGCAGCTTGGACAGCGTGAGCTCCTACGAGCAGTACTTC. As protein: CASSLDSVSSYEQYF.